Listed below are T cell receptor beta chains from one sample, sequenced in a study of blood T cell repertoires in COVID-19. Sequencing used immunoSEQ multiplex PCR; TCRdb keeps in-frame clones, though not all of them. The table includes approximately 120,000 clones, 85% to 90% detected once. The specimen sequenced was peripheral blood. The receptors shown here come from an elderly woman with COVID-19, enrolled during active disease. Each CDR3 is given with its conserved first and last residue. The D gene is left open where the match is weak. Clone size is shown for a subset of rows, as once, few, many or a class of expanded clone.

TGTGCCAGCAGCTCAGGACAGGGGGATTCACCCCTCCACTTT,CASSSGQGDSPLHF,TRBD1,TRBJ1-6,TRBV7-2,NA
TGTGCCAGCAGTGAAGCAACAGGAATCAATCAGCCCCAGCATTTT,CASSEATGINQPQHF,NA,TRBJ1-5,TRBV6-1,NA
TGTGCCAGCAGTCGGGGTTTTCACGAGCAGTACTTC,CASSRGFHEQYF,NA,TRBJ2-7,TRBV12-3/TRBV12-4,NA
TGTGCCAGCAGCCCCGCCGGGACTAGCGGTTCCTACGAGCAGTACTTC,CASSPAGTSGSYEQYF,TRBD2,TRBJ2-7,TRBV4-2,NA
TGTGCCAGCAGTTGGGGGCTAGCGGACAATGAGCAGTTCTTC,CASSWGLADNEQFF,NA,TRBJ2-1,TRBV9,NA
TGTGCCAGCACCCAGACAGGGGTTACTGAAGCTTTCTTT,CASTQTGVTEAFF,TRBD1,TRBJ1-1,TRBV6-5,NA
TGCGCCAGCAGCCAAGACGCGACAGGGGGGTACGAGCAGTACTTC,CASSQDATGGYEQYF,TRBD1,TRBJ2-7,TRBV4-3,NA
TGTGCCAGCAGCTTAGGGACTAGCGGGAGTTTCTCTGAGCAGTTCTTC,CASSLGTSGSFSEQFF,TRBD2,TRBJ2-1,TRBV7-6,once
TGCAGCGTTGAAATTCCAGTCTCGGGAGAGCAGTACTTC,CSVEIPVSGEQYF,NA,TRBJ2-7,TRBV29-1,NA
TGTGCCAGTAGGCACCCACAGAGAACTGAAGCTTTCTTT,CASRHPQRTEAFF,NA,TRBJ1-1,TRBV19,few
TGTGCCAGCAGTTACGGGGGAGCCTACGAGCAGTACTTC,CASSYGGAYEQYF,NA,TRBJ2-7,TRBV12-3/TRBV12-4,NA
TGCGCCAGCAGCTTGGCGTTGTTGAACACTGAAGCTTTCTTT,CASSLALLNTEAFF,NA,TRBJ1-1,TRBV5-1,NA
TGTGCCAGCAGCCCCCATGCCTCAGGCCATTCCCCCTACGAGCAGTACTTC,CASSPHASGHSPYEQYF,NA,TRBJ2-7,TRBV9,NA
TGTGCCAGCAGCCTCTCAGGGCCCCGTGGCTACACCTTC,CASSLSGPRGYTF,NA,TRBJ1-2,TRBV3-1/TRBV3-2,NA
TGCGCCAGCAGCCCACCCAGGGAGGACTATGGCTACACCTTC,CASSPPREDYGYTF,NA,TRBJ1-2,TRBV5-1,NA
TGTGCCAGTAGTCGGGACAGGGAATCCAACTATGGCTACACCTTC,CASSRDRESNYGYTF,TRBD1,TRBJ1-2,TRBV19,NA
TGTGCCAGTAGTATTCAGGAGGCGGCCTATAATGAAAAACTGTTTTTT,CASSIQEAAYNEKLFF,NA,TRBJ1-4,TRBV19,NA
TGTGCCAGCAGCGAGGGATCAGGGGGGTCCCAAGAAGATTACGAGCAGTACTTC,CASSEGSGGSQEDYEQYF,NA,TRBJ2-7,TRBV9,NA
TGTGCCAGCAGTTTATCCCCCAGCTGGGAGGCTGAAGCTTTCTTT,CASSLSPSWEAEAFF,NA,TRBJ1-1,TRBV27,NA
TGCGCCAGCGCCAGGGACATGGGAGAGACCCAGTACTTC,CASARDMGETQYF,NA,TRBJ2-5,TRBV4-1,once
TGCAGTGCTAGTTCCGGAGGCACCGGGGAGCTGTTTTTT,CSASSGGTGELFF,NA,TRBJ2-2,TRBV20-1,NA
TGTGCCAGCAGCTTTTTGGCAGGGGTGGGGAATGAGCAGTTCTTC,CASSFLAGVGNEQFF,NA,TRBJ2-1,TRBV7-2,NA
TGTGCCAGCAGCCAAGTTGTCGGTGCAGGCTACACCTTC,CASSQVVGAGYTF,NA,TRBJ1-2,TRBV14,NA
TGCAGCGTTGGTCCCCGTAATGAGCAGTTCTTC,CSVGPRNEQFF,NA,TRBJ2-1,TRBV29-1,NA
TGTGCCAGCAGTCCTCAACCGGGACTAGCGGGAGGTGAGCAGTACTTC,CASSPQPGLAGGEQYF,TRBD2,TRBJ2-7,TRBV2,NA
TGTGCCAGCTCTAGTATGGGCACGTACGAGCAGTACTTC,CASSSMGTYEQYF,NA,TRBJ2-7,TRBV18,NA
TGTGCCAGCAGCAGACGGGACAGGGATTTAGATACGCAGTATTTT,CASSRRDRDLDTQYF,NA,TRBJ2-3,TRBV21-1,NA
TGTGCCAGTACCCCACGACAAGGACAGGGGTATGGCTACACCTTC,CASTPRQGQGYGYTF,TRBD1,TRBJ1-2,TRBV19,NA
TGCGCCAGCACCAAGACTAGCAGAAAAGCCAAAAACATTCAGTACTTC,CASTKTSRKAKNIQYF,TRBD2,TRBJ2-4,TRBV23-1,once
TGCGCCAGCAGGCTCTCGGGGACTAGCTCCTACAATGAGCAGTTCTTC,CASRLSGTSSYNEQFF,TRBD2,TRBJ2-1,TRBV5-1,NA
TGCGCCAGCAGCTTGTCAGGAGGGAATGGCAATCAGCCCCAGCATTTT,CASSLSGGNGNQPQHF,NA,TRBJ1-5,TRBV5-1,NA
TGTGCCAGCAGTTACTCGAAGGCTAGCGGGAGGTCCGGGGAGCTGTTTTTT,CASSYSKASGRSGELFF,TRBD2,TRBJ2-2,TRBV6-2/TRBV6-3,NA
TGTGCCAGCTCACCAAAGTCAGGGGGCAGTCAGCCCCAGCATTTT,CASSPKSGGSQPQHF,TRBD1,TRBJ1-5,TRBV18,NA
TGTGCCAGCAGCCAAGATCTCGGGACTTCGCAGTTCTTC,CASSQDLGTSQFF,NA,TRBJ2-1,TRBV14,NA
TGCAGTGCGTTGATGGGGCAGACCCAGTACTTC,CSALMGQTQYF,NA,TRBJ2-5,TRBV20-1,NA
TGTGCCAGCATCTCGGGGACAGGGGCGCTTAACACCGGGGAGCTGTTTTTT,CASISGTGALNTGELFF,TRBD1,TRBJ2-2,TRBV7-2,NA
TGTGCCAGCAGCTGGCGGGGGCAGGGGGCTTACGAGCAGTACTTC,CASSWRGQGAYEQYF,NA,TRBJ2-7,TRBV7-2,NA
TGTGCCAGCAGCTTGACAGCGGGGGTGCAGTTCTTC,CASSLTAGVQFF,TRBD2,TRBJ2-1,TRBV7-9,NA
TGCGCCAGCCGGACATTGACTAATGAAAAACTGTTTTTT,CASRTLTNEKLFF,NA,TRBJ1-4,TRBV4-3,once
TGCAGCGTATCCCCCCTAGACAGCAACTATGGCTACACCTTC,CSVSPLDSNYGYTF,NA,TRBJ1-2,TRBV29-1,few
TGTGCCAGCAGTGATCACACATCGGGAAACACCATATATTTT,CASSDHTSGNTIYF,NA,TRBJ1-3,TRBV25-1,once
TGTGCCAGCTCCCCTGGACTAGCGGGAGGGAGCTCCTACAATGAGCAGTTCTTC,CASSPGLAGGSSYNEQFF,TRBD2,TRBJ2-1,TRBV18,NA
TGTGCCATCCTAAACCGGGACAGGGACAATGAGCAGTTCTTC,CAILNRDRDNEQFF,TRBD1,TRBJ2-1,TRBV10-3,NA
TGTGCCAGCAGCTTGGGTTTTAGCGGGAGTAGTACAGATACGCAGTATTTT,CASSLGFSGSSTDTQYF,TRBD2,TRBJ2-3,TRBV7-2,few
TGTGCCAGCAGCCCGGGACTAGCGGGAGTTAATGAGCAGTTCTTC,CASSPGLAGVNEQFF,TRBD2,TRBJ2-1,TRBV3-1/TRBV3-2,NA
TGTGCCAGCAGCTTGTCGTGGAACACTGAAGCTTTCTTT,CASSLSWNTEAFF,NA,TRBJ1-1,TRBV11-2,NA
TGTGCCAGCAGCCAAGATTTGGGACTAGCGGGAGATAGTTGGACCCAGTACTTC,CASSQDLGLAGDSWTQYF,TRBD2,TRBJ2-5,TRBV3-1/TRBV3-2,NA
TGTGCCAGCAGTCCAGTAAACGGGGGAGATACGCAGTATTTT,CASSPVNGGDTQYF,NA,TRBJ2-3,TRBV28,NA
TGTGCCAGCAGCCAAGATCCGGGATCGGGAAACATTCAGTACTTC,CASSQDPGSGNIQYF,NA,TRBJ2-4,TRBV3-1/TRBV3-2,NA
TGTGCCAGCAGCCTCAGGACTAGCGGGAGCGACTACAATGAGCAGTTCTTC,CASSLRTSGSDYNEQFF,TRBD2,TRBJ2-1,TRBV5-4,NA
TGCGCCAGCAGCCAAATAGGACTAGCGGGGGAGACCCAGTACTTC,CASSQIGLAGETQYF,TRBD2,TRBJ2-5,TRBV5-1,NA
TGCAGTGCTAGCTTGGAGACCCAGTACTTC,CSASLETQYF,NA,TRBJ2-5,TRBV20-1,NA
TGTGCCAGCAGTCCGCGAGGACTTCCACAAGAGACCCAGTACTTC,CASSPRGLPQETQYF,NA,TRBJ2-5,TRBV28,NA
TGTGCCAGCAGTGATGTTGGGGGGGCCGAAGAAAAACTGTTTTTT,CASSDVGGAEEKLFF,NA,TRBJ1-4,TRBV6-1,NA